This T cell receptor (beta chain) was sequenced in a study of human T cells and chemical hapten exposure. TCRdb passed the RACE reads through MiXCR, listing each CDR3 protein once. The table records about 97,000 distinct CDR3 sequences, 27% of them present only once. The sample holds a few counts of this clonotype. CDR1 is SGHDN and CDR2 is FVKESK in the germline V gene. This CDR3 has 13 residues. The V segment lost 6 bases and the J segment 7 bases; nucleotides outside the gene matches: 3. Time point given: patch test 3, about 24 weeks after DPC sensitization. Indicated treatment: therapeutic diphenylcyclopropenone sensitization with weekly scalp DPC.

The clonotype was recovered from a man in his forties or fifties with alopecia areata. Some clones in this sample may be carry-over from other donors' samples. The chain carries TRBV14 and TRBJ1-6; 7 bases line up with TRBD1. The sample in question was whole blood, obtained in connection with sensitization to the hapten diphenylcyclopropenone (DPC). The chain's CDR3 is CASRWDRNSPLHF. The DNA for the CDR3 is TGTGCCAGCAGATGGGACAGAAATTCACCCCTCCACTTT. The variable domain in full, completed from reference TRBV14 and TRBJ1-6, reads EAGVTQFPSHSVIEKGQTVTLRCDPISGHDNLYWYRRVMGKEIKFLLHFVKESKQDESGMPNNRFLAERTGGTYSTLKVQPAELEDSGVYFCASRWDRNSPLHFGNGTRLTVT.